The table lists the clone carrying this T cell receptor (beta chain) with a few counts. TCRdb reprocessed the 5' RACE reads with MiXCR, giving one entry per CDR3 protein. Here the sample spans roughly 81,000 distinct CDR3 sequences, 7.7% being singletons. The study extracted total RNA from unfractionated whole blood. The ends were cut back, 5 bases at V and 6 bases at J, with 14 bases in the middle. CDR1 and CDR2 from the germline V gene are MNHNS and SASEGT. The CDR3 length is 13 residues. The sample originates from a study of human T cells and chemical hapten exposure. The genes are TRBV6-1 and TRBJ2-7; D possibly corresponds to TRBD1 (5 bases). The TCR originated in a male donor in good health. This CDR3 reads CASSFFRQREQYF. The DNA of the CDR3 is TGTGCCAGCAGTTTTTTTCGACAGCGCGAGCAGTACTTC.